Listed below are T cell receptor beta chains from one sample, sequenced in a study of cytomegalovirus exposure and HLA in healthy donors. The repertoire was sequenced with immunoSEQ multiplex PCR; TCRdb's copy has only in-frame clones and lacks some. Among roughly 140,000 clones, about 74% were seen once, and the ten largest hold about 2%. The sequenced sample consisted of PBMCs. The source of these receptors is a woman aged 40 to 55 in good health and CMV-seronegative. Both conserved end residues are part of each CDR3. The D gene is left open where the match is weak. The size of a clone is reported for some rows only, either as once, few or many, or as a class for expanded clones.

size | J | V | D | DNA | CDR3
NA | TRBJ1-1 | TRBV6-5 | NA | TGTGCCACCCACCGGGACACGATGAACACTGAAGCTTTCTTT | CATHRDTMNTEAFF
NA | TRBJ2-3 | TRBV18 | NA | TGTGCCAGCTCACCACAGGGGACAGATACGCAGTATTTT | CASSPQGTDTQYF
NA | TRBJ2-7 | TRBV28 | TRBD2 | TGTGCCAGCAGCCTCGGGGGGGGCCTTACGGAGCAGTACTTC | CASSLGGGLTEQYF
NA | TRBJ2-7 | TRBV4-1 | TRBD2 | TGCGCCAGCAGCCAAGGTCGCGGGGGTCCTTCCTACGAGCAGTACTTC | CASSQGRGGPSYEQYF
NA | TRBJ1-2 | TRBV5-8 | TRBD1 | TGTGCCAGCAGCTTGCCGGGACAGAACTATGGCTACACCTTC | CASSLPGQNYGYTF
NA | TRBJ2-1 | TRBV19 | NA | TGTGCCAGTAGTATAGAAGGGCTAGCACCTTACAATGAGCAGTTCTTC | CASSIEGLAPYNEQFF
NA | TRBJ1-3 | TRBV7-9 | NA | TGTGCCAGCAGCTTTCATCGCGAAGCCGGAAACACCATATATTTT | CASSFHREAGNTIYF
NA | TRBJ2-1 | TRBV25-1 | NA | TGTGCCAGCAGTGGCAGAGGGAATGAGCAGTTCTTC | CASSGRGNEQFF
NA | TRBJ1-1 | TRBV11-3 | NA | TGTGCCAGCAGCCGAGTGGGGGGCACTGAAGCTTTCTTT | CASSRVGGTEAFF
NA | TRBJ2-1 | TRBV14 | NA | TGTGCCAGCAGCCAGTGGACAGAAAACAATGAGCAGTTCTTC | CASSQWTENNEQFF
NA | TRBJ1-2 | TRBV25-1 | TRBD1 | TGTGCCAGCACACCCGCCGGGACAGGCGGAGGCTACACCTTC | CASTPAGTGGGYTF
NA | TRBJ2-7 | TRBV18 | TRBD1 | TGTGCCAGCTCACCACCAAGCCGACAGGGCGGTTTCGAGCAGTACTTC | CASSPPSRQGGFEQYF
few | TRBJ1-1 | TRBV18 | TRBD1 | TGTGCCAGCTCACGAGCCTTGGGACAGGGGCACACTGAAGCTTTCTTT | CASSRALGQGHTEAFF
NA | TRBJ1-2 | TRBV19 | NA | TGTGCCAGTAGTACCCCCACAGGGTATCATGGCTACACCTTC | CASSTPTGYHGYTF
few | TRBJ1-2 | TRBV30 | NA | TGTGCCTGGAGTACAGGTCTAGGCTATGGCTACACCTTC | CAWSTGLGYGYTF
NA | TRBJ2-7 | TRBV27 | TRBD1 | TGTGCCAGCAGTTTACTCCAGGGGGCCAAGGCCTACGAGCAGTACTTC | CASSLLQGAKAYEQYF
NA | TRBJ1-5 | TRBV5-5 | NA | TGTGCCAGCAGCTTGACAGTCTATAGCAATCAGCCCCAGCATTTT | CASSLTVYSNQPQHF
NA | TRBJ1-2 | TRBV6-1 | NA | TGTGCCAGCAGTGAAGGTACAGGGCGGCCGGTAAGCTACACCTTC | CASSEGTGRPVSYTF
once | TRBJ1-5 | TRBV19 | NA | TGTGCCACCCTACAGACCTCAGGGATAGGGTCCAATCAGCCCCAGCATTTT | CATLQTSGIGSNQPQHF
NA | TRBJ1-2 | TRBV6-1 | NA | TGTGCCAGCGGCAGGGAGGGCTATGGCTACACCTTC | CASGREGYGYTF
few | TRBJ1-4 | TRBV25-1 | NA | TGTGCCAGCAGTGAAGGAAGTGGGCGGGAGAATGAAAAACTGTTTTTT | CASSEGSGRENEKLFF
NA | TRBJ2-2 | TRBV19 | TRBD1 | TGTGCCAGTAGTCTGCCCCGGGACAGGGGTCTAACGTACCGGGCGAACACCGGGGAGCTGTTTTTT | CASSLPRDRGLTYRANTGELFF
NA | TRBJ2-6 | TRBV13 | NA | TGTGCCAGCAGATGGAGGGGCGCTGGGGCCAACGTCCTGACTTTC | CASRWRGAGANVLTF
NA | TRBJ2-7 | TRBV4-2 | NA | TGTGCCAGCAGCCGTACAGGGACCTACGAGCAGTACTTC | CASSRTGTYEQYF
NA | TRBJ1-2 | TRBV19 | TRBD1 | TGTGCCAGTAGGCAGGGGGCTCACGGCTACACCTTC | CASRQGAHGYTF
NA | TRBJ1-1 | TRBV5-1 | TRBD1 | TGCGCCAGCAGCCGGGACAGGGGGAACACTGAAGCTTTCTTT | CASSRDRGNTEAFF
NA | TRBJ2-7 | TRBV4-2 | NA | TGTGCCAGCAGCCAGGGCCAGGGATACGGGTCCAACGAGCAGTACTTC | CASSQGQGYGSNEQYF
NA | TRBJ2-1 | TRBV6-4 | TRBD2 | TGTGCCAGCAGTCCCAAGCGGGAGGGCTACGATGAGCAGTTCTTC | CASSPKREGYDEQFF
NA | TRBJ1-5 | TRBV18 | NA | TGTGCCAGCTCACCGACAGGAGCAGGTCAGCCCCAGCATTTT | CASSPTGAGQPQHF
NA | TRBJ2-5 | TRBV9 | NA | TGTGCCAGCACCAAATCCGGGACAATCCAAGAGACCCAGTACTTC | CASTKSGTIQETQYF
NA | TRBJ1-1 | TRBV27 | NA | TGTGCCAGCGGCTTGAGACAGTCCAACACTGAAGCTTTCTTT | CASGLRQSNTEAFF
NA | TRBJ2-2 | TRBV10-1 | TRBD1 | TGCGCCAGCAGCAGCCGGGACAGGGATATTACCGGGGAGCTGTTTTTT | CASSSRDRDITGELFF
NA | TRBJ2-3 | TRBV11-2 | TRBD2 | TGTGCCAGCAGCCCGTTAGCGGGGGGGCCCGGAGATACGCAGTATTTT | CASSPLAGGPGDTQYF
few | TRBJ2-7 | TRBV4-2 | TRBD1 | TGTGCCAGCAGCCCTCGACCCGGGACAGGGGGAGACGAGCAGTACTTC | CASSPRPGTGGDEQYF
few | TRBJ1-1 | TRBV6-5 | NA | TGTGCCAGCGGGTTCGGGGTTTCTTCGACTGAAGCTTTCTTT | CASGFGVSSTEAFF